The rows below give T cell receptor beta chains drawn from one sample of a study of blood T cells in healthy people across ages. Each CDR3 protein is one row after TCRdb ran MiXCR on the 5' RACE reads. The sample has about 640,000 distinct CDR3 sequences, about 54% seen once. Sequencing was carried out using blood. The receptor set was obtained from a man between 60 and 70 years old in good health. Both conserved end residues are part of each CDR3. Each record gives: clone size, J gene, V gene, CDR3 protein. Not every row has a clone size; where given, it reads once, few, many or a size class.

abundance: -; j_gene: TRBJ1-1; v_gene: TRBV5-6; CDR3aa: CASGAAEGVKAFF
abundance: few; j_gene: TRBJ2-7; v_gene: TRBV6-2/TRBV6-3; CDR3aa: CASSYTTEAYEQYF
abundance: few; j_gene: TRBJ1-2; v_gene: TRBV12-5; CDR3aa: CASVKAGGMDYGYTF
abundance: many; j_gene: TRBJ2-3; v_gene: TRBV7-9; CDR3aa: CASSSGLGPTDTQYF
abundance: -; j_gene: TRBJ2-7; v_gene: TRBV7-2; CDR3aa: CASTLLGGGNYEQYF
abundance: -; j_gene: TRBJ1-6; v_gene: TRBV4-2; CDR3aa: CASSQGQGDRGRGNSPLHF
abundance: -; j_gene: TRBJ1-2; v_gene: TRBV4-1; CDR3aa: CASSQVLPGQGGSRHYGYTF
abundance: few; j_gene: TRBJ2-5; v_gene: TRBV12-3/TRBV12-4; CDR3aa: CASERGGMETQYF
abundance: few; j_gene: TRBJ2-7; v_gene: TRBV7-8; CDR3aa: CASSSGQAGFEQYF
abundance: -; j_gene: TRBJ2-5; v_gene: TRBV4-1; CDR3aa: CASSPSPTSRGETQYF
abundance: -; j_gene: TRBJ2-3; v_gene: TRBV3-1; CDR3aa: CASSARGAGDTQYF
abundance: -; j_gene: TRBJ2-3; v_gene: TRBV27; CDR3aa: CASSDVQGTDTQYF
abundance: few; j_gene: TRBJ2-7; v_gene: TRBV20-1; CDR3aa: CSARDFGDIRAHEQYF
abundance: few; j_gene: TRBJ2-1; v_gene: TRBV28; CDR3aa: CASSPPVREQFF
abundance: many; j_gene: TRBJ2-5; v_gene: TRBV4-3; CDR3aa: CASSQDDSGLEQYF
abundance: -; j_gene: TRBJ2-2; v_gene: TRBV5-1; CDR3aa: CASSRGQATGELFF
abundance: -; j_gene: TRBJ2-1; v_gene: TRBV20-1; CDR3aa: CSTWDFPGKGNEQFF
abundance: -; j_gene: TRBJ2-1; v_gene: TRBV10-3; CDR3aa: CAIAGGARGYNEQFF
abundance: -; j_gene: TRBJ1-5; v_gene: TRBV11-2; CDR3aa: CASSLGPGQPQHF
abundance: once; j_gene: TRBJ1-2; v_gene: TRBV7-9; CDR3aa: CASSLGTGGDNYGYTF
abundance: -; j_gene: -; v_gene: TRBV20-1; CDR3aa: CSAIGAGWETQYF
abundance: -; j_gene: TRBJ2-3; v_gene: TRBV6-5; CDR3aa: CASSYSAQGRTDTQYF
abundance: -; j_gene: TRBJ2-3; v_gene: TRBV29-1; CDR3aa: CSVQRLGVDTQYF
abundance: -; j_gene: -; v_gene: TRBV11-3; CDR3aa: CASSRTGVGETQYF
abundance: few; j_gene: TRBJ2-1; v_gene: TRBV7-2; CDR3aa: CASSPYGVRDEQFF
abundance: -; j_gene: -; v_gene: TRBV28; CDR3aa: CASSWAGGTYEQYF
abundance: few; j_gene: TRBJ1-2; v_gene: TRBV5-1; CDR3aa: CASSLEGDHGYTF
abundance: once; j_gene: TRBJ2-1; v_gene: TRBV20-1; CDR3aa: CSASPPGGGGHTRSYNEQFF
abundance: -; j_gene: TRBJ2-5; v_gene: TRBV4-2; CDR3aa: CASSEGASRGPGETQYF
abundance: once; j_gene: TRBJ1-2; v_gene: TRBV6-5; CDR3aa: CASSYGLGAANTF
abundance: -; j_gene: -; v_gene: TRBV5-1; CDR3aa: CASSRWGISTDTQYF
abundance: few; j_gene: TRBJ2-5; v_gene: TRBV11-2; CDR3aa: CASSDLAGETQETQYF